The 30 T cell receptor beta chains below were found in one sample sequenced in a study of CD8 T cells in ankylosing spondylitis. Using its own MiXCR run on the 5' RACE reads, TCRdb lists one record per CDR3 protein. The sample includes fewer than 200,000 distinct CDR3 sequences, 15% to 20% of them seen just once. Material for sequencing was blood, either unsorted or a sorted T cell fraction (not recorded which). These receptors were obtained from a male donor aged 10-35 years with ankylosing spondylitis or in good health (not recorded which).

This clonotype was observed at least ten times. The CDR3 sequence is CASSTDLGLPFYGYTF. CDR3 sequence (DNA): TGTGCCAGCAGTACCGACCTTGGCCTCCCCTTCTATGGCTACACCTTC. The chain uses TRBV6-2 or TRBV6-3 and TRBJ1-2; D remains unclear. CDR3 length: 16 amino acids. Germline V CDR1 and CDR2: MNHEY, SVGEGT. Trimming shortened V by 5 bases and J by 4 bases, and 20 bases separated the two germline ends.

This clonotype was recorded many times. The gene calls are TRBV7-6 and TRBJ2-3, with D maybe TRBD2 (6 bases). CDR1 is SGHVS and CDR2 is FNYEAQ in the germline V gene. The CDR3 is 16 amino acids. Trimming removed 4 bases at V and 5 bases at J, with 19 bases between. CDR3 protein: CASSSRTGEFGDTQYF. CDR3 DNA: TGTGCCAGCAGCTCTCGAACGGGAGAGTTCGGAGATACGCAGTATTTT.

This clonotype was picked up many times. This chain links TRBV20-1 with TRBJ2-1; D gene uncertain. CDR3 length: 12 amino acids. V was trimmed by 5 bases and J by 4 bases, leaving 9 bases between them. CDR1 and CDR2 (germline): DFQATT, SNEGSKA (reference sequence). The CDR3 spells CSASTHYNEQFF. The CDR3 nucleotides are TGCAGTGCTTCTACCCATTACAATGAGCAGTTCTTC.

This clonotype was seen ten or more times. The chain employs TRBV2 and TRBJ2-3; TRBD2 agrees at 8 bases. Germline V lookup: CDR1 SNHLY, CDR2 FYNNEI. Trimming cost V 4 bases and J 7 bases; bases outside gene matches: 7. The CDR3 is made up of 14 amino acids. The CDR3 DNA sequence: TGTGCCAGCAGTGTGGGACTAGAATTAAATACGCAGTATTTT. Amino acid sequence: CASSVGLELNTQYF.

This clonotype showed up many times. This chain connects TRBV18 to TRBJ2-3; no clear D. Germline CDR1 KGHSH, CDR2 LQKENI. V was shortened by 0 bases and J by 6 bases, with 10 bases between the two germline ends. The CDR3 extends over 14 amino acids. CDR3: CASSPPISPDTQYF. In DNA form, the CDR3 reads TGTGCCAGCTCACCACCGATCAGTCCGGATACGCAGTATTTT.

This rearrangement joins TRBV20-1 to TRBJ1-1; the match to TRBD1 covers 7 bases. This CDR3 contains 13 residues. After removal of 5 bases from V and 4 bases from J, the junction contained 7 bases not matched to a gene. Germline CDR1 reads DFQATT; CDR2 reads SNEGSKA (reference sequence). CDR3 residues: CSARGGAFTEAFF. CDR3 coding DNA: TGCAGTGCTCGAGGGGGCGCGTTCACTGAAGCTTTCTTT.

V and J are TRBV10-2 and TRBJ2-7, with D tentatively TRBD2 (6 bases). Germline V lookup: CDR1 WSHSY, CDR2 SAAADI. V was clipped by 6 bases and J by 2 bases, with 14 bases between them. The CDR3 totals 14 residues. In DNA, the CDR3 is TGCGCCAGCAGACCTGAGCGGGTCACCTACGAGCAGTACGTC. Protein product: CASRPERVTYEQYV.

There are many counts of this clonotype. CDR3 in amino acids: CASSLSPGRRQETQYF. The CDR3 DNA is TGCGCCAGCAGCTTGTCCCCTGGGAGAAGACAAGAGACCCAGTACTTC. The chain recombines TRBV5-1 with TRBJ2-5, with D possibly being TRBD2 (5 bases). Germline V lookup: CDR1 SGHRS, CDR2 YFSETQ. Trimming removed 1 base from V and 2 bases from J, with 15 bases in between. The CDR3 has 16 residues.

This clonotype was recorded at least ten times. The rearrangement links TRBV25-1 to TRBJ1-1; D is ambiguous. Germline CDR1 is MGHDK and CDR2 is SYGVNS. The CDR3 has 14 residues. Deletions cut 2 bases from V and 0 bases from J, with 7 bases between. Here the CDR3 reads CASSELGMNTEAFF. In nucleotides, the CDR3 is TGTGCCAGCAGTGAACTGGGGATGAACACTGAAGCTTTCTTT.

This clonotype was recorded at least ten times. The rearrangement links TRBV7-9 to TRBJ2-7; 9 nucleotides line up with TRBD1. This CDR3 is built from 17 residues. V gave up 5 bases and J gave up 2 bases; unmatched junction bases: 13. Germline V CDR1 and CDR2: SEHNR, FQNEAQ (reference sequence). For the CDR3, the DNA is TGTGCCAGCAGCCCCGACTTCCGGGACAGGGTGACCTACGAGCAGTACTTC. It codes for CASSPDFRDRVTYEQYF.

This clonotype was recorded many times. The CDR3 region is CSAPSEGTGELFF. The DNA of the CDR3 is TGCAGTGCTCCCTCGGAGGGGACCGGGGAGCTGTTTTTT. The rearrangement uses TRBV20-1 and TRBJ2-2; a possible D gene is TRBD2 (6 bases). The CDR3 is made up of 13 amino acids. Per germline, CDR1 DFQATT and CDR2 SNEGSKA (reference sequence). The V end was cut by 5 bases, the J end by 5 bases, with 12 bases between.

This chain joins TRBV20-1 and TRBJ2-7, with 9 bases matching TRBD2. CDR1 and CDR2 (germline): DFQATT, SNEGSKA (reference sequence). This CDR3 spans 12 amino acids. J lost 4 bases, V lost 2 bases, and 0 bases had no gene match. CDR3 nucleotides: TGCAGTGCTAGAACTAGCGGGTACGAGCAGTACTTC. This gives the protein CSARTSGYEQYF.

This clonotype was seen only a few times. The V call is TRBV29-1, the J call TRBJ2-7, with a weak D call TRBD2 (5 bases). V lost 3 bases and J lost 3, with 15 bases in between. This CDR3 comprises 14 residues. The germline gives CDR1 SQVTM, CDR2 ANQGSEA. CDR3: CSVEERTGYYEQYF. CDR3 DNA sequence: TGCAGCGTTGAGGAGAGGACGGGATACTACGAGCAGTACTTC.

This clonotype was seen ten or more times. CDR3 sequence reads: CASSLWTERGNQPQHF. CDR3 sequence (DNA): TGTGCCAGCAGCCTATGGACGGAGAGGGGGAATCAGCCCCAGCATTTT. The chain links TRBV7-9 to TRBJ1-5, with D possibly being TRBD1 (6 bases). Trimming pared 5 bases from V and 4 bases from J, leaving 18 bases between. Germline V gives CDR1 SEHNR, CDR2 FQNEAQ (reference sequence). This CDR3 has 16 amino acids. Using reference TRBV7-9 and TRBJ1-5 for the parts outside the CDR3, the full variable domain is DTGVSQNPRHKITKRGQNVTFRCDPISEHNRLYWYRQTLGQGPEFLTYFQNEAQLEKSRLLSDRFSAERPKGSFSTLEIQRTEQGDSAMYLCASSLWTERGNQPQHFGDGTRLSIL.

This clonotype was picked up many times. The gene calls are TRBV11-2 and TRBJ2-4; D possibly corresponds to TRBD1 (6 bases). Trimming removed 5 bases from V and 5 bases from J, with 19 bases in between. Germline V gene data show CDR1 as SGHAT and CDR2 as FQNNGV. CDR3 length equals 16 residues. The DNA for the CDR3 is TGTGCCAGCAGCACCATCCTACAGGGAAAACAAAACATTCAGTACTTC. Its translation: CASSTILQGKQNIQYF.

The chain recombines TRBV12-3 or TRBV12-4 with TRBJ2-5; 10 nucleotides match TRBD1. V was clipped by 8 bases and J by 6 bases; unmatched bases: 12. The length of the CDR3 is 15 residues. CDR3 DNA: TGTGCCAGCGCCCGCCTGGGGGGACAGGGGCAGACCCAGTACTTC. Its translation is CASARLGGQGQTQYF.

This clonotype was counted at least ten times. The chain recombines TRBV24-1 with TRBJ1-6; D call uncertain. With 9 bases removed from V and 11 bases from J, the gap between germline ends came to 16 bases. Germline-derived CDR1 and CDR2 are KGHDR and SFDVKD. The CDR3 covers 13 residues. This CDR3 reads CATSDGEFAPLHF. The CDR3 DNA reads as TGTGCCACCTCGGATGGGGAGTTTGCACCCCTCCACTTT.

This clonotype appeared many times. The chain carries TRBV5-6 and TRBJ2-7; D may be TRBD2 (5 bases). CDR1 SGHDT and CDR2 YYEEEE come from the germline V gene. The CDR3 has 15 residues. V gave up 4 bases and J gave up 3 bases, with 17 bases separating them. As DNA, the CDR3 is TGTGCCAGCAGCCCCCGGGGTCTCACCGTCTACGAGCAGTACGTC. Translated, it gives CASSPRGLTVYEQYV.

The rearrangement joins TRBV20-1 to TRBJ2-7; 9 bases fit TRBD1. The CDR3 extends over 13 amino acids. In germline, CDR1 is DFQATT, CDR2 SNEGSKA (reference sequence). Trimming took 1 base from V and 7 from J; bases not matched to a gene: 5. The CDR3 coding sequence is TGCAGTGCTAGAGGGAACAGGGGGCTGGAGCAGTACTTC. It translates to CSARGNRGLEQYF.

Many counts were recorded for this clonotype. The chain couples TRBV5-4 to TRBJ1-2; tentatively, D is TRBD1 (6 bases). Germline CDR1 reads SGHNT; CDR2 reads YYREEE (reference sequence). The V and J ends lost 4 bases and 6 bases respectively, with 16 bases between them. The length of the CDR3 is 14 residues. CDR3: CASSPVGGQDGYTF. CDR3 coding DNA: TGTGCCAGCAGCCCAGTTGGGGGGCAGGATGGCTACACCTTC.

This clonotype was seen ten or more times. The V gene is TRBV28, the J gene TRBJ2-7; TRBD2 might be the D (6 bases). From germline, CDR1 is MDHEN and CDR2 SYDVKM. The CDR3 spans 14 residues. V was shortened by 4 bases and J by 3 bases, with 13 bases between the two germline ends. For the CDR3, the DNA is TGTGCCAGCAGTTACTTTGCCGGGAGCTACGAGCAGTACTTC. This encodes CASSYFAGSYEQYF. Variable domain in full (rest from reference TRBV28 and TRBJ2-7): DVKVTQSSRYLVKRTGEKVFLECVQDMDHENMFWYRQDPGLGLRLIYFSYDVKMKEKGDIPEGYSVSREKKERFSLILESASTNQTSMYLCASSYFAGSYEQYFGPGTRLTVT.

This clonotype was detected ten times or more. This chain connects TRBV29-1 to TRBJ1-1; 7 nucleotides match TRBD1. This CDR3 region has 12 residues. Germline V CDR1 and CDR2: SQVTM, ANQGSEA. J lost 5 bases, V lost 7 bases, and 7 bases had no gene match. The CDR3 DNA reads as TGCAGCGGCCGGACAGGTGGGACTGAAGCTTTCTTT. Translating it yields CSGRTGGTEAFF.

The table lists this clonotype with many counts. The chain recombines TRBV5-6 with TRBJ2-1, with 14 bases that match TRBD2. The V and J ends lost 4 bases and 0 bases, in that order; junction bases with no gene match: 9. CDR1 SGHDT and CDR2 YYEEEE come from the germline V gene. CDR3 size: 19 residues. CDR3 amino acids: CASSPGTSGSSLSYNEQFF. CDR3 nucleotides: TGTGCCAGCAGCCCCGGGACTAGCGGGAGTTCTCTCTCCTACAATGAGCAGTTCTTC.

This clonotype appeared many times. The CDR3 protein is CASSPSLSRGDPEAFF. The CDR3, as DNA: TGTGCCAGCAGCCCATCGCTAAGTCGGGGGGATCCTGAAGCTTTCTTT. The rearrangement joins TRBV5-4 to TRBJ1-1; the D gene is possibly TRBD1 (5 bases). CDR1 is SGHNT and CDR2 is YYREEE in the germline V gene (reference sequence). This CDR3 has 16 amino acids. V lost 4 bases and J lost 6, with 22 bases in between.

Ten or more counts support this clonotype. This chain links TRBV12-3 or TRBV12-4 with TRBJ1-5; D unresolved. Trimming removed 4 bases from V and 4 bases from J, with 5 bases in between. This CDR3 spans 12 amino acids. Here the CDR3 reads CASSYTNQPQHF. The CDR3 bases are TGTGCCAGCAGTTACACAAATCAGCCCCAGCATTTT.

The J gene is TRBJ1-5, the V gene TRBV5-4, with no clear D. Trimming left V 0 bases short and J 6 bases short, with 4 bases between. CDR3 length: 12 amino acids. Germline V gene data show CDR1 as SGHNT and CDR2 as YYREEE (reference sequence). CDR3 in DNA: TGTGCCAGCAGCTTGGATACTCAGCCCCAGCATTTT. This translates into CASSLDTQPQHF. Full variable domain (outside the CDR3, taken from reference TRBV5-4 and TRBJ1-5): ETGVTQSPTHLIKTRGQQVTLRCSSQSGHNTVSWYQQALGQGPQFIFQYYREEENGRGNFPPRFSGLQFPNYSSELNVNALELDDSALYLCASSLDTQPQHFGDGTRLSIL.

This clonotype was seen many times. The chain recombines TRBV9 with TRBJ1-1, with a possible D match to TRBD1 (5 bases). The CDR3 totals 12 residues. Germline-derived CDR1 and CDR2 are SGDLS and YYNGEE. V dropped 3 bases and J dropped 8 bases, with 11 bases sitting between them. CDR3 coding DNA: TGTGCCAGCAGCGCCAGACAGCGAGAAGCTTTCTTT. As protein: CASSARQREAFF.

This clonotype was detected ten times or more. V gene TRBV7-9 combines with J gene TRBJ2-7; 7 nucleotides agree with TRBD2. V gave up 7 bases and J gave up 1 base; unmatched junction bases: 13. The CDR3 has 16 amino acids. Germline CDR1 is SEHNR and CDR2 is FQNEAQ (reference sequence). CDR3 protein: CASTGGSGRGSYEQYF. The CDR3 DNA reads TGTGCCAGCACCGGGGGGAGCGGGCGAGGTTCCTACGAGCAGTACTTC. Full variable domain (outside the CDR3, taken from reference TRBV7-9 and TRBJ2-7): DTGVSQNPRHKITKRGQNVTFRCDPISEHNRLYWYRQTLGQGPEFLTYFQNEAQLEKSRLLSDRFSAERPKGSFSTLEIQRTEQGDSAMYLCASTGGSGRGSYEQYFGPGTRLTVT.

This clonotype was picked up many times. V and J are TRBV12-3 or TRBV12-4 and TRBJ1-3, with D possibly being TRBD1 (6 bases). Trimming took off 5 bases at V and 0 bases at J, with 17 bases between the two ends. CDR3 size: 17 residues. The DNA of the CDR3 is TGTGCCAGCAGTGAACAGGGTTCCGCGTACTCTGGAAACACCATATATTTT. Protein product: CASSEQGSAYSGNTIYF.

This clonotype was recorded many times. The chain carries TRBV4-1 and TRBJ1-2, with 7 bases that match TRBD1. The junction had 19 bases not matched to a gene; V was cut back by 4 bases and J by 5 bases. In germline, CDR1 is MGHRA, CDR2 YSYEKL. This CDR3 has 18 amino acids. As DNA, the CDR3 is TGCGCCAGCAGCCCCCCCCGGGGACAGTGGGGAGGGGGGTATGGCTACACCTTC. It specifies CASSPPRGQWGGGYGYTF.